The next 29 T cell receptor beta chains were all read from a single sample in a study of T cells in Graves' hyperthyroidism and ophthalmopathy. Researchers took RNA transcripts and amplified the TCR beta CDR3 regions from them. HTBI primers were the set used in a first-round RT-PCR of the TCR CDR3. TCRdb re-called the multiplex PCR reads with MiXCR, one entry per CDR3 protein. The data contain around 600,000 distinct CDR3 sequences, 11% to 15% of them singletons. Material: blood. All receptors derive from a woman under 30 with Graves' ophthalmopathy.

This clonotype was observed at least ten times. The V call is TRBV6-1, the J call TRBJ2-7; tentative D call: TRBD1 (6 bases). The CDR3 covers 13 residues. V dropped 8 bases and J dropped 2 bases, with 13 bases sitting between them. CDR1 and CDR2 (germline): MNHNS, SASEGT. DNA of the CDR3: TGTGCCAGCTCCAGGGGCCCTACCTACGAGCAGTACTTC. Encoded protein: CASSRGPTYEQYF.

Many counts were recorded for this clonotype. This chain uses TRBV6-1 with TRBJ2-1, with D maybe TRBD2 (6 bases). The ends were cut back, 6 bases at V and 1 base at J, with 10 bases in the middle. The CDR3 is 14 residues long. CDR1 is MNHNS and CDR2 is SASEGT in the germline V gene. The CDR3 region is CASRDSGSYNEQFF. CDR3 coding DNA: TGTGCCAGCAGAGATAGCGGATCCTACAATGAGCAGTTCTTC.

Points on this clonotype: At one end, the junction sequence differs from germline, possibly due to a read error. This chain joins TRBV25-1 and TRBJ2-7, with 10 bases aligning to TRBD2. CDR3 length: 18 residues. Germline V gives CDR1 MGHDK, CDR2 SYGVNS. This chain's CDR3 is CACSARARLAGFSYEQYF. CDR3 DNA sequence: TGTGCCTGCAGTGCTCGGGCCAGACTAGCGGGTTTCTCCTACGAGCAGTACTTC.

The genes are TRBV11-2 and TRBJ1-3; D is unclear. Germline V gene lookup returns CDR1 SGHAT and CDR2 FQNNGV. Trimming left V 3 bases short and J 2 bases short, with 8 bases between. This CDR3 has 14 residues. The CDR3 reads CASSFLNPGNTIYF. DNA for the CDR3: TGTGCCAGCAGCTTCCTGAATCCTGGAAACACCATATATTTT.

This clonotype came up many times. The CDR3 loop reads CASSLAMNTEAFF. CDR3 bases: TGTGCCAGCAGCTTAGCCATGAACACTGAAGCTTTCTTT. The V call is TRBV7-9, the J call TRBJ1-1; D gene uncertain. Germline CDR1 is SEHNR and CDR2 is FQNEAQ (reference sequence). CDR3 length: 13 residues. The ends were cut back, 0 bases at V and 0 bases at J, with 2 bases in the middle.

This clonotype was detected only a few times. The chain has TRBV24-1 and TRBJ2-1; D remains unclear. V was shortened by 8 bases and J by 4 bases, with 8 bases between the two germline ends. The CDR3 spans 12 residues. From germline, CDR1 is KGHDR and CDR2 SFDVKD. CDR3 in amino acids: CATKGPYNEQFF. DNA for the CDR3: TGTGCCACCAAAGGCCCTTACAATGAGCAGTTCTTC.

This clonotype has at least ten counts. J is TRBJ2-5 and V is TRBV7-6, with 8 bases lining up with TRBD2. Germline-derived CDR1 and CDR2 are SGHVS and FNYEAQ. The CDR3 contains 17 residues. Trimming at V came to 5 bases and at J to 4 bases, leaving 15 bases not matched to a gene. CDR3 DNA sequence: TGTGCCAGCAGCCCCCCCCCCCGTGCGGCGGGAGGAGAGACCCAGTACTTC. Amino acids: CASSPPPRAAGGETQYF.

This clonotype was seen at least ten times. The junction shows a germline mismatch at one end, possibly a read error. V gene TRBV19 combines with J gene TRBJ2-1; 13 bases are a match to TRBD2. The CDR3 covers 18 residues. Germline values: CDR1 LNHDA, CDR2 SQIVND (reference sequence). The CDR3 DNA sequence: TGTGCCAGCAGTAGTGGACTAGCGGGAGAGACGCGGTACAATGAGCAGTTCTTC. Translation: CASSSGLAGETRYNEQFF. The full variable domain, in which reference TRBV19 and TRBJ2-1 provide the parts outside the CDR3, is DGGITQSPKYLFRKEGQNVTLSCEQNLNHDAMYWYRQDPGQGLRLIYYSQIVNDFQKGDIAEGYSVSREKKESFPLTVTSAQKNPTAFYLCASSSGLAGETRYNEQFFGPGTRLTVL.

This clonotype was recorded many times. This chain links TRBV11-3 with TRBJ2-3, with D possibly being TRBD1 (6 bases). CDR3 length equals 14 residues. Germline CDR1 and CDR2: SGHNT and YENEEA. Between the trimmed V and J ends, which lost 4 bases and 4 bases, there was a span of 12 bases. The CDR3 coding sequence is TGTGCCAGCAGCTCGTACAGGGCCCCAGATACGCAGTATTTT. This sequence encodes CASSSYRAPDTQYF.

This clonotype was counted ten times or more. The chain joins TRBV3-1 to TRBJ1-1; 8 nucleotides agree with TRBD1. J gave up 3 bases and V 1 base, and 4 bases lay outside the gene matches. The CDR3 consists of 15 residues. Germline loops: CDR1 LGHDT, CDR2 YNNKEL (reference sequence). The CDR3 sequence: CASSQAGGQDTEAFF. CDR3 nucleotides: TGTGCCAGCAGCCAAGCAGGGGGCCAGGACACTGAAGCTTTCTTT. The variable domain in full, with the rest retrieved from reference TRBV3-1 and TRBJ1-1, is DTAVSQTPKYLVTQMGNDKSIKCEQNLGHDTMYWYKQDSKKFLKIMFSYNNKELIINETVPNRFSPKSPDKAHLNLHINSLELGDSAVYFCASSQAGGQDTEAFFGQGTRLTVV.

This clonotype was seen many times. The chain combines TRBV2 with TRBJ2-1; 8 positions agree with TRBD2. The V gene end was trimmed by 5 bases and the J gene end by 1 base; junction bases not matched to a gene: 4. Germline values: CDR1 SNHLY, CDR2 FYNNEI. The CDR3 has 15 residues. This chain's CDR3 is CASSTGLESYNEQFF. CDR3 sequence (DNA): TGTGCCAGCAGTACGGGACTAGAGTCCTACAATGAGCAGTTCTTC.

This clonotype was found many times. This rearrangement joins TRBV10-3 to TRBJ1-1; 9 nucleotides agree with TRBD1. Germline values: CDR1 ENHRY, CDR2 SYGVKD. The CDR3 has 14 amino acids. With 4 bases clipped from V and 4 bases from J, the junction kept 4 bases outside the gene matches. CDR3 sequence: CAISGGTGSTEAFF. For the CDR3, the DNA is TGTGCCATCAGTGGGGGGACAGGGAGCACTGAAGCTTTCTTT.

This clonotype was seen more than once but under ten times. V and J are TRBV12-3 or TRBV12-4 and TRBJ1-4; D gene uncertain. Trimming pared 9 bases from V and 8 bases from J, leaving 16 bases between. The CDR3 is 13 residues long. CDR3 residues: CASLKAMEEKLFF. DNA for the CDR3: TGTGCCAGTCTAAAGGCCATGGAAGAAAAACTGTTTTTT.

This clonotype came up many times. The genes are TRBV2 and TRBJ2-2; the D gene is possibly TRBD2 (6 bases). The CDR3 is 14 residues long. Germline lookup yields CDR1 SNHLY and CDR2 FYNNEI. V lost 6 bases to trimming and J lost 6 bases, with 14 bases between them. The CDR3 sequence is CASRGPAGAGELFF. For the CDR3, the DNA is TGTGCCAGCAGGGGCCCAGCGGGCGCCGGGGAGCTGTTTTTT.

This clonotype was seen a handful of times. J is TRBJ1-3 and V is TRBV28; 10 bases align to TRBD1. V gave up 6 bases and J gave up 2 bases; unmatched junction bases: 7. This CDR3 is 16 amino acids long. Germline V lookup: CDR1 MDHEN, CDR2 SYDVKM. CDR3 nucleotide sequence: TGTGCCAGCAGACGCGGGACAGGGGCGGCTGGAAACACCATATATTTT. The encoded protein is CASRRGTGAAGNTIYF.

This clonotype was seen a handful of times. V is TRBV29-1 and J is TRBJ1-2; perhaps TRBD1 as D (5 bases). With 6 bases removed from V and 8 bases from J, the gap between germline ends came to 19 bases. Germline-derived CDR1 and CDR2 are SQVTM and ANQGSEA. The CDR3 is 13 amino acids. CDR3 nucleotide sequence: TGCAGCGTAACCGGGGGACTTCGAGGGGGCTACACCTTC. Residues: CSVTGGLRGGYTF.

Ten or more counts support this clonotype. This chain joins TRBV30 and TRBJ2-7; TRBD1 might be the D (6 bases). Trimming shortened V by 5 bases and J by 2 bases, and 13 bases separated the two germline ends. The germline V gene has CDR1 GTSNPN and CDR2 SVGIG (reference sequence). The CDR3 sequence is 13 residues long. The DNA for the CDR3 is TGTGCCTGGTCGACAGGCCCTCCCTACGAGCAGTACTTC. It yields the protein CAWSTGPPYEQYF. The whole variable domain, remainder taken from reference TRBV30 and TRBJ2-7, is SQTIHQWPATLVQPVGSPLSLECTVEGTSNPNLYWYRQAAGRGLQLLFYSVGIGQISSEVPQNLSASRPQDRQFILSSKKLLLSDSGFYLCAWSTGPPYEQYFGPGTRLTVT.

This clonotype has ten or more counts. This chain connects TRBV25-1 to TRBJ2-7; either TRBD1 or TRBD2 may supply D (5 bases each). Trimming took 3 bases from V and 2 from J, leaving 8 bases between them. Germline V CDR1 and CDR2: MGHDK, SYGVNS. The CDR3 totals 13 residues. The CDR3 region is CASSEGVPYEQYF. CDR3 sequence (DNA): TGTGCCAGCAGTGAGGGGGTCCCCTACGAGCAGTACTTC.

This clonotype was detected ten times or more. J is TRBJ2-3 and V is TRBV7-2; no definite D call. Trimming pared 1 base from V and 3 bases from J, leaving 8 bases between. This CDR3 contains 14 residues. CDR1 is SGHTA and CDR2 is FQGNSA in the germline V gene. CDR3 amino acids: CASSLDGATDTQYF. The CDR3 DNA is TGTGCCAGCAGCTTAGACGGAGCTACAGATACGCAGTATTTT.

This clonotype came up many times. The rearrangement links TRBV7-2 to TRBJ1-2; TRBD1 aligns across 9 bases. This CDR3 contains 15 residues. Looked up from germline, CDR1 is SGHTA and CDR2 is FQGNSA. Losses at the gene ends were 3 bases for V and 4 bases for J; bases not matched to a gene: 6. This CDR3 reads CASSLGTGLSYGYTF. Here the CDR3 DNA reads TGTGCCAGCAGCTTGGGGACAGGGCTCTCCTATGGCTACACCTTC. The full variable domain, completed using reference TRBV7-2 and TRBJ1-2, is GAGVSQSPSNKVTEKGKDVELRCDPISGHTALYWYRQSLGQGLEFLIYFQGNSAPDKSGLPSDRFSAERTGGSVSTLTIQRTQQEDSAVYLCASSLGTGLSYGYTFGSGTRLTVV.

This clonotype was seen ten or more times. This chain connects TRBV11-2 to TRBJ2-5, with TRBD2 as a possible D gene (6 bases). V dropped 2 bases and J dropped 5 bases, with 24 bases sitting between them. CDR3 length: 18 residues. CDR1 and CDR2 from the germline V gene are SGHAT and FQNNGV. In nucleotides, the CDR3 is TGTGCCAGCAGCTTACCCTCGTCACCCCTACTAGCCGGGGAGACCCAGTACTTC. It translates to CASSLPSSPLLAGETQYF.

CDR3 sequence reads: CASSAVRGGWPQHF. In nucleotides, the CDR3 is TGTGCCAGCAGCGCAGTCAGGGGAGGGTGGCCCCAGCATTTT. The chain has TRBV7-2 and TRBJ1-5, with a weak D call TRBD1 (6 bases). Germline CDR1 SGHTA, CDR2 FQGNSA. The CDR3 totals 14 residues. The V end was cut by 5 bases, the J end by 9 bases, with 17 bases between.

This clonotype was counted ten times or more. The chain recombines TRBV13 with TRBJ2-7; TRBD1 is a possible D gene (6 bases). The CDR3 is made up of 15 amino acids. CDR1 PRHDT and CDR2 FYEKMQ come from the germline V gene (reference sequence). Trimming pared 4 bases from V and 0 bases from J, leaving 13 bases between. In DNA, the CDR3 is TGTGCCAGCAGCTCGGACACAGGGACCTCCTACGAGCAGTACTTC. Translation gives CASSSDTGTSYEQYF.

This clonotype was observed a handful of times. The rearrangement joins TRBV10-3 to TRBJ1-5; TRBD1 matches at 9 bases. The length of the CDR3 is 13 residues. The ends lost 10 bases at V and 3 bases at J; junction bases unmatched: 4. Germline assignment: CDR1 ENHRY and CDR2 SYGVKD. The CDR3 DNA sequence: TGTGCCACCGGGACAGGGCTCAATCAGCCCCAGCATTTT. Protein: CATGTGLNQPQHF.

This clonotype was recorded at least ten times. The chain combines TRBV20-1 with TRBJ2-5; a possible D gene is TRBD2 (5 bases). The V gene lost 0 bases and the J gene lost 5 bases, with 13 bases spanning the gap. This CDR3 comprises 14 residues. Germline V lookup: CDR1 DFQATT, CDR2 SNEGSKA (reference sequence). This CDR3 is CSAREDSLGETQYF. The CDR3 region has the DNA TGCAGTGCTAGAGAGGACTCACTCGGGGAGACCCAGTACTTC.

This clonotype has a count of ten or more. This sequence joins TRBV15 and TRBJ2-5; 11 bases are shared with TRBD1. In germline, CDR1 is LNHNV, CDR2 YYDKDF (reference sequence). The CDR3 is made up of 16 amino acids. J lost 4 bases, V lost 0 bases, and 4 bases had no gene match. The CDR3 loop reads CATSRDGGTGGETQYF. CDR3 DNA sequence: TGTGCCACCAGCAGAGATGGCGGGACAGGGGGAGAGACCCAGTACTTC.

CDR3 nucleotides: TGTGCCAGCTCGGGACTAGCGGGAGTTTACGAGCAGTACTTC. Translation: CASSGLAGVYEQYF. The gene calls are TRBV3-1 and TRBJ2-7; 14 nucleotides line up with TRBD2. The CDR3 sequence is 14 residues long. The germline V gene has CDR1 LGHDT and CDR2 YNNKEL (reference sequence). The V and J ends lost 8 bases and 4 bases, in that order; junction bases with no gene match: 4.

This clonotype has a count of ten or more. The CDR3 protein is CASSPTGVGTEAFF. CDR3 in DNA: TGTGCCAGCAGTCCAACAGGTGTTGGGACTGAAGCTTTCTTT. The chain joins TRBV12-3 or TRBV12-4 to TRBJ1-1; D is perhaps TRBD1 (5 bases). Trimming shortened V by 5 bases and J by 5 bases, and 15 bases separated the two germline ends. The CDR3 loop spans 14 amino acids.

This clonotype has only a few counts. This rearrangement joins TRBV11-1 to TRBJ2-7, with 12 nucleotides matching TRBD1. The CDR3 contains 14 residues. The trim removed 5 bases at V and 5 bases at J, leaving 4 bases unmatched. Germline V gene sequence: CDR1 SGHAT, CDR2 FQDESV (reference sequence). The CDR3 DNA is TGTGCCAGCAGCATGGGGACAGGGGGCGACGAGCAGTACTTC. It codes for CASSMGTGGDEQYF.